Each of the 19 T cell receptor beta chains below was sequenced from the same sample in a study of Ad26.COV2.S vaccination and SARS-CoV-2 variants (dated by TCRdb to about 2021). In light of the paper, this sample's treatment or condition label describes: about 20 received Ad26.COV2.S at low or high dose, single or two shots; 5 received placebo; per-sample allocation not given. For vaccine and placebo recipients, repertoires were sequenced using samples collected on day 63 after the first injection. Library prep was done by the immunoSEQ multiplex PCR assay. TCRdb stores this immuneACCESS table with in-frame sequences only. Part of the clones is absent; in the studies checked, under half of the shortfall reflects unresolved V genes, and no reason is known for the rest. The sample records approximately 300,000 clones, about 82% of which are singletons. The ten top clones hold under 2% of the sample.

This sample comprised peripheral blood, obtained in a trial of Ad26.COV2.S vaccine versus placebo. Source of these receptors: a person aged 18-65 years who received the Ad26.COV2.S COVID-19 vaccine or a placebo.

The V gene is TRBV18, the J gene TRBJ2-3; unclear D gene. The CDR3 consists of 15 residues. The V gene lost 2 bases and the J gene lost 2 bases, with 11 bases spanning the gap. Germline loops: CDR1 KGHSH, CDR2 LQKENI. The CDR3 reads CASSPMVGDTDTQYF. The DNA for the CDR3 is TGTGCCAGCTCACCAATGGTAGGAGACACAGATACGCAGTATTTT.

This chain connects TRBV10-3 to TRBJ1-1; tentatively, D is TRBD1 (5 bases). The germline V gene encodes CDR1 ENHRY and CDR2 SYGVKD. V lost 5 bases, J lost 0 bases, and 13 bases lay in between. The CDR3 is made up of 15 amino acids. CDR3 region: CAISTVEGLNTEAFF. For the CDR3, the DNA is TGTGCCATCAGTACCGTCGAGGGGCTGAACACTGAAGCTTTCTTT.

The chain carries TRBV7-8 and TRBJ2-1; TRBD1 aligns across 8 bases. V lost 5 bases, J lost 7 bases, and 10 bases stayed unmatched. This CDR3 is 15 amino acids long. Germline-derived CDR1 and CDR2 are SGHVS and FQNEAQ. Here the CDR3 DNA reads TGTGCCAGCAGCACCCGGACAGGGCTGGGGAATGAGCAGTTCTTC. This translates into CASSTRTGLGNEQFF.

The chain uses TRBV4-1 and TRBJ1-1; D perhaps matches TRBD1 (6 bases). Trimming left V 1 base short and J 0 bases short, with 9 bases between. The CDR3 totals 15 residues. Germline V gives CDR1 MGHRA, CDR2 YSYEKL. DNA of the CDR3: TGCGCCAGCAGCCAAGGGACAGCCGTGAACACTGAAGCTTTCTTT. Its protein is CASSQGTAVNTEAFF.

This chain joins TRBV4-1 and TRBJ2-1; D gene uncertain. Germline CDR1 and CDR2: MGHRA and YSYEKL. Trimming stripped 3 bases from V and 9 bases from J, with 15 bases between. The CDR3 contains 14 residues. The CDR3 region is CASSHPLGSPEQFF. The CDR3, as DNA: TGCGCCAGCAGCCACCCGCTCGGGTCTCCTGAGCAGTTCTTC.

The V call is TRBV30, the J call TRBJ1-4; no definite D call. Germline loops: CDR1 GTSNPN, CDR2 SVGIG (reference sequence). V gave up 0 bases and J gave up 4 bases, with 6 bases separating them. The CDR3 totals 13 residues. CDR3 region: CAWSVRVNEKLFF. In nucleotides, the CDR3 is TGTGCCTGGAGTGTTAGGGTTAATGAAAAACTGTTTTTT. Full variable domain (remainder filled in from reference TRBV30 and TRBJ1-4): SQTIHQWPATLVQPVGSPLSLECTVEGTSNPNLYWYRQAAGRGLQLLFYSVGIGQISSEVPQNLSASRPQDRQFILSSKKLLLSDSGFYLCAWSVRVNEKLFFGSGTQLSVL.

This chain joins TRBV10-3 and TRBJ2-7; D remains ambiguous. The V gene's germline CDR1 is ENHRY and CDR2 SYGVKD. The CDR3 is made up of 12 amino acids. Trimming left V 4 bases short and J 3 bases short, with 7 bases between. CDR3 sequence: CAISGAGYEQYF. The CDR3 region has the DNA TGTGCCATCAGTGGGGCCGGCTACGAGCAGTACTTC.

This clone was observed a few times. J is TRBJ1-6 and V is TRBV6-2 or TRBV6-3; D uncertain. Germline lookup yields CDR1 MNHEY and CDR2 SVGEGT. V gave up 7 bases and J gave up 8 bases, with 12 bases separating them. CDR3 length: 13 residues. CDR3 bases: TGTGCCAGCACCCCTAGGAGGGATTCACCCCTCCACTTT. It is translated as CASTPRRDSPLHF.

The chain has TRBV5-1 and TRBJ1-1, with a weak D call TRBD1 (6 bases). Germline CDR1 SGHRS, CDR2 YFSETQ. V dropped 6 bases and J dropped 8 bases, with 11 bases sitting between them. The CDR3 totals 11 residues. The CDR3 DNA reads TGCGCCAGCAAGGTGGACAGCGAAGCTTTCTTT. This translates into CASKVDSEAFF.

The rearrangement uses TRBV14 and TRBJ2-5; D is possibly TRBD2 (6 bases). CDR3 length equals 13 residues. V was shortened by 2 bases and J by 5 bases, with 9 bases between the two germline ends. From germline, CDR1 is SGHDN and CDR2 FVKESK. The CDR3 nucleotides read TGTGCCAGCAGCCAATCCCTAGCGGAGACCCAGTACTTC. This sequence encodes CASSQSLAETQYF.

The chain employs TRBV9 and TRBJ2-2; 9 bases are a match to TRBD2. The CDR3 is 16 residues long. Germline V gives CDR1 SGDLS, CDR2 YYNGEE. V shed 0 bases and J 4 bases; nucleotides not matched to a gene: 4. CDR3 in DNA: TGTGCCAGCAGCGTAGGGTGGCGGGGGGGCACCGGGGAGCTGTTTTTT. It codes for CASSVGWRGGTGELFF.

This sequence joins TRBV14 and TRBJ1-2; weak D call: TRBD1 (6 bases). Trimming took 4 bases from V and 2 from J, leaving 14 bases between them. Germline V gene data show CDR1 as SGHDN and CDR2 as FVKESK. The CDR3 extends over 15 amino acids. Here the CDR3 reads CASSPIQDRNYGYTF. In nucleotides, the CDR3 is TGTGCCAGCAGCCCAATACAGGACAGAAACTATGGCTACACCTTC.

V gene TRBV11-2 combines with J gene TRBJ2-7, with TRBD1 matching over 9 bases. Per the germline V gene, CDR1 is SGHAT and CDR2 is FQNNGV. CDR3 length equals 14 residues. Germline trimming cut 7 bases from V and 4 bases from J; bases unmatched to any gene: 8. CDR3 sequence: CASIVTGGGYEQYF. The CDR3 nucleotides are TGTGCCAGCATCGTTACAGGGGGCGGGTACGAGCAGTACTTC.

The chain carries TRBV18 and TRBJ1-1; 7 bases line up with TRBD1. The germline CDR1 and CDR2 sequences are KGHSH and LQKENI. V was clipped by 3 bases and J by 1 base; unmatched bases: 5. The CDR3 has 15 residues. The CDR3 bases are TGTGCCAGCTCACCCACGGGACAGAAGAACACTGAAGCTTTCTTT. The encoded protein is CASSPTGQKNTEAFF.

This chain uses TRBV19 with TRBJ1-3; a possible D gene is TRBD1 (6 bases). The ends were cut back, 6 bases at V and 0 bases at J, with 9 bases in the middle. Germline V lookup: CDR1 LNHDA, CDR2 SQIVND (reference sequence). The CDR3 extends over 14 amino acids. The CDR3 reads CASRQGYSGNTIYF. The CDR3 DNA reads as TGTGCCAGTAGACAGGGTTACTCTGGAAACACCATATATTTT.

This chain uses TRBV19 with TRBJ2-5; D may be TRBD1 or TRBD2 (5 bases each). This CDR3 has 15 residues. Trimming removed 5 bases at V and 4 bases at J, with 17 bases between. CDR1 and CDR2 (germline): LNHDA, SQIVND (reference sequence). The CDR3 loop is CASSVGTSKGETQYF. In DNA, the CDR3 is TGTGCCAGTAGTGTGGGGACCTCAAAGGGAGAGACCCAGTACTTC.

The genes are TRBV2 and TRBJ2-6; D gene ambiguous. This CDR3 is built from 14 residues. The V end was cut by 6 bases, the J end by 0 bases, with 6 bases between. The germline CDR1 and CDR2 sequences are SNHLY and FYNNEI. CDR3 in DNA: TGTGCCAGCAGGGGGAACTCTGGGGCCAACGTCCTGACTTTC. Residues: CASRGNSGANVLTF.

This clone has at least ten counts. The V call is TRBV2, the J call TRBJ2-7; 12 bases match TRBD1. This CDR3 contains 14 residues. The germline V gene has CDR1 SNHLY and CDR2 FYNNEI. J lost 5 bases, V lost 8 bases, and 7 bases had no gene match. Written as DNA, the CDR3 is TGTGCCAGCGGAGGGGACAGGGGGCTCGACGAGCAGTACTTC. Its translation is CASGGDRGLDEQYF.

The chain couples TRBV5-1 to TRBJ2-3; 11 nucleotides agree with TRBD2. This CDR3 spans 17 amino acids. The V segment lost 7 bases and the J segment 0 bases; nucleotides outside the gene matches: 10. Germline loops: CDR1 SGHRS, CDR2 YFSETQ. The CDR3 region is CASGKTLAGGSTDTQYF. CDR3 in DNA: TGCGCCAGCGGAAAAACTCTAGCGGGGGGCAGCACAGATACGCAGTATTTT.